This TCR beta chain was identified during a study of neurological immune-mediated disorders. Broader study findings: Because no CDR3 amino acid sequences were shared across subjects by expanded clones, private repertoires were suggested in all groups.

Synthesis of cDNA used 5'RACE (with 10-nucleotide random UMIs). TCRdb passed the 5' RACE reads through MiXCR, listing each CDR3 protein once. Of about 90,000 distinct CDR3 sequences in the sample, about 12% were seen once. Of note for this clonotype: What it binds is unknown.

Time point described: longitudinal time-point 2. The unsorted libraries had their origin in 2 million PBMCs stored at -80 C. Germline V gives CDR1 SGHRS, CDR2 YFSETQ. CDR3 length: 14 amino acids. Trimming took 0 bases from V and 4 from J, leaving 9 bases between them. This clonotype was sampled from a female donor with HTLV-1-associated myelopathy (HAM/TSP). Sequences were obtained from PBMCs. The chain links TRBV5-1 to TRBJ2-3; D is ambiguous. The CDR3 protein is CASSLGLASDTQYF. Here the CDR3 DNA reads TGCGCCAGCAGCTTGGGTTTAGCTTCAGATACGCAGTATTTT. The complete variable domain, with remaining parts taken from reference TRBV5-1 and TRBJ2-3, reads KAGVTQTPRYLIKTRGQQVTLSCSPISGHRSVSWYQQTPGQGLQFLFEYFSETQRNKGNFPGRFSGRQFSNSRSEMNVSTLELGDSALYLCASSLGLASDTQYFGPGTRLTVL.